This entry describes one T cell receptor beta chain. Its antigen is not yet known. Base qualities were left out, and no much larger clone turns up one base away. The data originate from a study of control samples from healthy donors and cancer patients (dated by TCRdb to 2018 to 2020). Relative to germline, V is missing 6 bases and J is missing 1 base, with 3 bases of the junction outside any gene match. From the germline V gene, CDR1 is SGHDN and CDR2 is FVKESK. Including the terminal cysteine and phenylalanine, the CDR3 comprises 14 residues. CDR3 DNA is the only sequence kept; it has 42 bases, read in frame from the first base. Libraries came from the immunoSEQ multiplex PCR assay. Drawn from immuneACCESS, this table holds only the in-frame rearrangements with V and J called that TCRdb kept. Clones are partly lost; checked studies trace under half to an unresolved V gene and leave the rest unexplained. In this sample the table shows some 120,000 clones, 80% to 90% of which occur a single time. The ten largest clones capture roughly 2.8% of the sample.

The sequenced sample was blood. In this chain, TRBV14 is recombined with TRBJ1-3, with 7 bases in between that match TRBD1. The TCR comes from a man aged 60-69 years in good health. The CDR3: CASRGQSSGNTIYF. The nucleotides are TGTGCCAGCAGGGGACAGTCATCTGGAAACACCATATATTTT.